This T cell receptor beta chain was obtained from a study of T cell changes during pregnancy in multiple sclerosis. The CDR3 has 15 residues. Trimming stripped 6 bases from V and 4 bases from J, with 15 bases between. CDR1 and CDR2 (germline): LNHDA, SQIVND (reference sequence). The data were produced by immunoSEQ multiplex PCR, yet TCRdb's version contains in-frame clones alone and is incomplete. The data hold roughly 70,000 clones, with roughly 92% observed a single time. Specimen: peripheral blood, collected in the third trimester of pregnancy. This sequence joins TRBV19 and TRBJ2-2, with D tentatively TRBD1 (6 bases). The source of this sequence is a female donor with multiple sclerosis, enrolled in a pregnancy study. The CDR3 bases are TGTGCCAGTAGACTACAGGGTCCCACCACCGGGGAGCTGTTTTTT. The encoded protein is CASRLQGPTTGELFF.